The entry below describes one TCR beta chain. Antigen: not known. This record comes from a study of T cell repertoires in cytomegalovirus infection. Background on the study: Recently identified HLA-C-restricted CMV epitopes were used, and well-studied HLA-B-restricted CMV epitopes were used as well. Matching HLA type and CMV infection were both indicated by public TCR beta signatures.

Whole-study results and caveats: Cumulated frequencies of public TCR beta families served to identify carriers of CMV plus the relevant HLA. Dominating the ex vivo response were TCR beta clonotypes that were CMV-specific and HLA-C-restricted.

This CDR3 contains 12 residues. Trimming removed 6 bases at V and 7 bases at J, with 12 bases between. TCRdb re-derived calls from the reads in MiXCR, one entry per CDR3 protein. There are around 710,000 distinct CDR3 sequences in the sample; approximately 32% occur only once, and 10% to 15% lies in the top ten. The V call is TRBV12-3 or TRBV12-4, the J call TRBJ1-2; D is unclear. Material: cultured CD8+ T cells from PBMCs, obtained from culture after CMV antigen stimulation. This clonotype was obtained from a human donor in good health (CMV status not recorded). Some clones in this sample may be carry-over from other donors' samples. CDR3 in amino acids: CASSQNSVGYTF. In DNA, the CDR3 is TGTGCCAGCAGCCAAAACAGCGTTGGCTACACCTTC.